Listed below are T cell receptor beta chains from one sample, sequenced in a study of T-cell reconstitution after alpha-beta-depleted transplantation in children. Each CDR3 protein gets one entry after TCRdb re-called the PCR reads with MiXCR. This table holds fewer than 550,000 distinct CDR3 sequences, under 12% found once. This specimen was PBMCs, taken before TCRalphabeta/CD19-depleted stem cell transplant. Receptors originate from a child aged 2 to 10 with inherited bone marrow failure, due to receive a stem cell transplant. Each CDR3 is given with its conserved first and last residue. Fields, in order: CDR3 DNA, CDR3 protein, clone size, D gene, V gene, J gene. A D gene is named only where the DNA matches it firmly. A clone size is listed for some rows: how often the clone was seen (once, few, many), or a class if it is expanded.

TGTGCCAGCACCCAACCCCCGGGAAGGACCCAGTACTTC	CASTQPPGRTQYF	few	-	TRBV28	TRBJ2-5
TGCAGTGCTAGAGATTCCCTCCGCAATCAGCCCCAGCATTTT	CSARDSLRNQPQHF	many	-	TRBV20-1	TRBJ1-5
TGTGCCAGCAGCTTAGATGTTTCAGATACGCAGTATTTT	CASSLDVSDTQYF	many	-	TRBV11-2	TRBJ2-3
TGTGCCATCAGTGAATGGCCCAACGAGCAGTACTTC	CAISEWPNEQYF	-	-	TRBV10-3	TRBJ2-7
TGTGCCAGCACCTGGCGGGGCGAAGGAGAGCAGTACTTC	CASTWRGEGEQYF	many	-	TRBV12-3/TRBV12-4	TRBJ2-7
TGTGCCAGCAGTTTCCGCGGCGGGAGGGGGAGTGAGCAGTTCTTC	CASSFRGGRGSEQFF	-	TRBD2	TRBV28	TRBJ2-1
TGCGCCAGCAGCCCAAGGACAGGGGGCTCCAAAGGCTACGAGCAGTACTTC	CASSPRTGGSKGYEQYF	many	TRBD1	TRBV5-1	TRBJ2-7
TGTGCCAGCAGCTGGGGACGGGGACAAGAGACCCAGTACTTC	CASSWGRGQETQYF	few	-	TRBV6-1	TRBJ2-5
TGCGCCAGCAGCCAAGAGTGGGACGGAGCTTACGAGCAGTACTTC	CASSQEWDGAYEQYF	many	-	TRBV4-1	TRBJ2-7
TGTGCCAGCTCACCAGGTCTAAGGGAGGAGCTGTTTTTT	CASSPGLREELFF	few	-	TRBV18	TRBJ2-2
TGTGCCAGCAGCTTCCTAGCGGGAGAGGTTTACGAGCAGTACTTC	CASSFLAGEVYEQYF	few	TRBD2	TRBV7-2	TRBJ2-7
TGCAGTGCTAGAAACCAGGACTATGGCTACACCTTC	CSARNQDYGYTF	few	-	TRBV20-1	TRBJ1-2
TGCAGTGCTAGACGCCGGACTAGCGGAACCTACGAGCAGTACTTC	CSARRRTSGTYEQYF	many	TRBD2	TRBV20-1	TRBJ2-7
TGTGCCAGCAGAACTTCAGGGGGCTATAATTCACCCCTCCACTTT	CASRTSGGYNSPLHF	-	TRBD1	TRBV12-3/TRBV12-4	TRBJ1-6
TGTGCCAGCAGCTTAGGACAGGATAAAGCTTTCTTT	CASSLGQDKAFF	-	TRBD1	TRBV5-6	TRBJ1-1
TGTGCCAGCAGCTTTCGCGCCAATGAAAAACTGTTTTTT	CASSFRANEKLFF	many	-	TRBV5-6	TRBJ1-4
TGTGCCAGCAGCCCCCTACCGGGACAAACAACGTGGGTCCGGGGCTCACCCCTCCACTTT	CASSPLPGQTTWVRGSPLHF	-	-	TRBV11-2	TRBJ1-6
TGTGCCAGCAGTTTGGTAACGGGGGCTGGAAACACCATATATTTT	CASSLVTGAGNTIYF	many	-	TRBV28	TRBJ1-3
TGTGCCAGCAGTTACCCGGACGGTCAGCCCCAGCATTTT	CASSYPDGQPQHF	many	-	TRBV6-6	TRBJ1-5
TGCAGTGCTAGAGGAGGGACTAGCGGCTACGAGCAGTACTTC	CSARGGTSGYEQYF	few	TRBD2	TRBV20-1	TRBJ2-7
TGTGCTAGTGGTTTGAGCCTCATGGGGGCCGGGGAGCTGTTTTTT	CASGLSLMGAGELFF	many	-	TRBV12-5	TRBJ2-2
TGTGCCAGCAGTGAGCGTACTAGCGCAAACTACGAGCAGTACTTC	CASSERTSANYEQYF	few	TRBD2	TRBV2	TRBJ2-7
TGTGCCTGGGAGCGCTCAGGGGCAGGCGTCCTGACTTTC	CAWERSGAGVLTF	many	-	TRBV30	TRBJ2-6
TGTGCCAGCAGCACCCGACTAGCGGGGGTCCTCTACAATGAGCAGTTCTTC	CASSTRLAGVLYNEQFF	few	TRBD2	TRBV7-2	TRBJ2-1
TGCGCCAGCAGCTCCCTGCGGGGGGGGACCCAAAAGGACTACAATGAGCAGTTCTTC	CASSSLRGGTQKDYNEQFF	many	TRBD2	TRBV4-3	TRBJ2-1
TGCGCCAGCAGTGAGCTATCAAGGCGCTCCTACGAGCAGTACTTC	CASSELSRRSYEQYF	-	-	TRBV10-2	TRBJ2-7
TGCAGTGCTAGGTCATCGGGACTAGCCCACACAGATACGCAGTATTTT	CSARSSGLAHTDTQYF	many	TRBD2	TRBV20-1	TRBJ2-3
TGTGCCAGCAGTCCAGGACTAGCGGGTGCCCATCCCACAGATACGCAGTATTTT	CASSPGLAGAHPTDTQYF	-	TRBD2	TRBV12-3/TRBV12-4	TRBJ2-3
TGTGCCAGCAAGTTGTGGGATGAGCAGTTCTTC	CASKLWDEQFF	many	-	TRBV11-2	TRBJ2-1
TGTGCCAGCGGCACTAGCGGGTTTTACGAGCAGTACTTC	CASGTSGFYEQYF	many	TRBD2	TRBV27	TRBJ2-7
TGTGCCACCAGCAGAGATCTCAACACCGGGGAGCTGTTTTTT	CATSRDLNTGELFF	many	-	TRBV15	TRBJ2-2
TGTGCCAGCTCACTGGGGACTAGCGGGACCCCCTACGAGCAGTACTTC	CASSLGTSGTPYEQYF	few	TRBD2	TRBV18	TRBJ2-7
TGTGCCAGCAGCGCCCCGGGACTGAACACTGAAGCTTTCTTT	CASSAPGLNTEAFF	many	-	TRBV7-9	TRBJ1-1
TGTGCCAGCAGTCCGGGACACAGCAATCAGCCCCAGCATTTT	CASSPGHSNQPQHF	many	-	TRBV12-3/TRBV12-4	TRBJ1-5
TGTGCCAGCAGCCCGGGACGGACCTATGGCTACACCTTC	CASSPGRTYGYTF	many	-	TRBV27	TRBJ1-2
TGTGCCAGCAGTGATAGCGGGAGTGTAACCGGGGAGCTGTTTTTT	CASSDSGSVTGELFF	few	TRBD2	TRBV6-1	TRBJ2-2
TGCAGTGCTATTCGTGGGCTCACTGAAGCTTTCTTT	CSAIRGLTEAFF	-	-	TRBV20-1	TRBJ1-1
TGTGCCAGCAGCTTAGCGTTCCACAATGAGCAGTTCTTC	CASSLAFHNEQFF	few	-	TRBV7-2	TRBJ2-1
TGTGCCTGGAGTGCCGGACAGGGGGCGAAGGGTTTCGGCTACACCTTC	CAWSAGQGAKGFGYTF	few	TRBD1	TRBV30	TRBJ1-2
TGTGCCAGCAGCTTTGGGGGGCAGAATGGCTACACCTTC	CASSFGGQNGYTF	many	-	TRBV7-9	TRBJ1-2
TGCAGTGCTAGAGAACGAGCGGGAGCCCCCTCTAACACCGGGGAGCTGTTTTTT	CSARERAGAPSNTGELFF	many	TRBD2	TRBV20-1	TRBJ2-2
TGTGCCAGCAGCTCATGGGGTGGAACTGAAGCTTTCTTT	CASSSWGGTEAFF	-	-	TRBV7-2	TRBJ1-1
TGTGCCAGCAGCCAGTTACAGGGGGCGCCGACTGAAGCTTTCTTT	CASSQLQGAPTEAFF	-	TRBD1	TRBV5-4	TRBJ1-1
TGTGCCAGCAGTTTACACGAGGGGGGAGTTCCCTACGAGCAGTACTTC	CASSLHEGGVPYEQYF	-	-	TRBV12-3/TRBV12-4	TRBJ2-7
TGCGCCAGCAGTGCGCGGGGGGCGGACACAGATACGCAGTATTTT	CASSARGADTDTQYF	-	TRBD2	TRBV10-1	TRBJ2-3
TGTGCCAGCAGTTACTCGCCAGGGGAGGCGGAGACCCAGTACTTC	CASSYSPGEAETQYF	many	-	TRBV6-5	TRBJ2-5
TGTGCCAGCGTTGAGGGCTACACCTTC	CASVEGYTF	many	-	TRBV28	TRBJ1-2
TGTGCCATCAGTAAAGACCGGGACGGCTACGAGCAGTACTTC	CAISKDRDGYEQYF	many	-	TRBV10-3	TRBJ2-7
TGTGCCATCAGTCTCAGCGGGAGGGTTGAGACCCAGTACTTC	CAISLSGRVETQYF	many	TRBD2	TRBV10-3	TRBJ2-5
TGTGCCAGCAGCTTAGAGGGCGGAGTTTCCTACGAGCAGTACTTC	CASSLEGGVSYEQYF	many	-	TRBV7-8	TRBJ2-7
TGCGCCAGCAGCTTGGTTAGTACCAACACTGAAGCTTTCTTT	CASSLVSTNTEAFF	many	-	TRBV5-1	TRBJ1-1
TGTGCCAGCACATTCTCTTGGAACCCGAGCTCCTACGAGCAGTACTTC	CASTFSWNPSSYEQYF	few	-	TRBV2	TRBJ2-7
TGCGCCAGCAGCTCCTCCGTGACAGCATCCTACGAGCAGTACTTC	CASSSSVTASYEQYF	many	-	TRBV5-1	TRBJ2-7
TGTGCCAGCACTAAGACAGGGGCTCAAGAGACCCAGTACTTC	CASTKTGAQETQYF	few	TRBD1	TRBV27	TRBJ2-5